What follows describes a single T cell receptor (beta chain). This clonotype came up many times. No antigen is known for it. No base quality values were provided; no much bigger clone lies one nucleotide off. V is cut by 4 bases and J by 4 bases, and the space between the germline ends is 11 bases. The germline V gene encodes CDR1 SGHRS and CDR2 YFSETQ. Counted from cysteine to phenylalanine, this CDR3 has 14 amino acids. Left in the record is the CDR3 DNA by itself, 42 bases read in frame from the first base. Library prep was done by PCR. Instrument on record: Illumina HiSeq 2500. Molecular barcoding was employed in the preparation of TCR libraries, with unique molecular identifiers being used to normalize TCRbeta repertoire quantification. TCRdb ran its own pipeline on the public reads, namely fastp trimming at Q25 and MiXCR clone calling, and kept in-frame beta chains. CDR3 protein duplicates are merged, each entry listing the most common genes and DNA. A total of 600,000 to 700,000 distinct CDR3 sequences appear in this sample, about an eighth of them only once. The ten biggest clones cover around 0.76% of the sample.

This entry comes from a study of T-cell reconstitution after alpha-beta-depleted transplantation in children (dated by TCRdb to about 2016). Describing the broader study: T-cell immune reconstitution after TCRalphabeta/CD19-depleted allogeneic hematopoietic cell transplantation in children was quantitatively tracked in the study by means of TCR repertoire profiling. What the authors observed across the whole study: Over the following months the frequencies of hyperexpanded clones went down, and after one year T-cell counts and TCRbeta diversity were mostly credited to newly produced T cells. About two months after transplant, the apparently early recovery of alphabetaT-cell counts reportedly depended on just several hundred clones that had expanded rapidly and came from non-depleted graft cells. In some patients, high TCRbeta diversity at day 60 was attributed to recipient T cells and intrathymic progenitors that had survived conditioning.

The treatment or condition label for this specimen denotes: allogeneic hematopoietic cell transplantation with graft depleted of TCRalphabeta T cells and CD19 B cells. Transplant recipients were children who received TCRalphabeta/CD19-depleted allogeneic hematopoietic cell grafts. The origin of this receptor is a girl aged 2-10 years with congenital amegakaryocytic thrombocytopenia, due to receive a stem cell transplant. The rearranged chain carries TRBV5-1 and TRBJ1-4, and possibly TRBD1, on 5 matching bases. The material was PBMCs, obtained before TCRalphabeta/CD19-depleted stem cell transplant. The CDR3 region has the sequence CASSVGQDNEKLFF. The nucleotide sequence is given as TGCGCCAGCAGCGTTGGACAAGATAATGAAAAACTGTTTTTT. The full variable domain, with segments outside the CDR3 supplied by the reference TRBV5-1 and TRBJ1-4 proteins, appears as KAGVTQTPRYLIKTRGQQVTLSCSPISGHRSVSWYQQTPGQGLQFLFEYFSETQRNKGNFPGRFSGRQFSNSRSEMNVSTLELGDSALYLCASSVGQDNEKLFFGSGTQLSVL.